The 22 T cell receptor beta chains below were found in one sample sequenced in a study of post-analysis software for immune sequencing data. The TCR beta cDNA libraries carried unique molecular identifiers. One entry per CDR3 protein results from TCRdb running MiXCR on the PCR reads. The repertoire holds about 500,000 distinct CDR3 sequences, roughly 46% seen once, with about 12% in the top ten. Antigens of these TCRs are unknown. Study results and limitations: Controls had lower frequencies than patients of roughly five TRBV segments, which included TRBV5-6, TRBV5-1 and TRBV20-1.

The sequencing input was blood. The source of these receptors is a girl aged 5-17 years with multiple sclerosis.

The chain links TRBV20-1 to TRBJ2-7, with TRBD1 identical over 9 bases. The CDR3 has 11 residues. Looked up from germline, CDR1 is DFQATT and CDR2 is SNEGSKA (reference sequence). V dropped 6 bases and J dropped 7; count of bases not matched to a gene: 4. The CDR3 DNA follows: TGCAGTGCCGGACAGGGGTTTGAGCAGTACTTC. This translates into CSAGQGFEQYF.

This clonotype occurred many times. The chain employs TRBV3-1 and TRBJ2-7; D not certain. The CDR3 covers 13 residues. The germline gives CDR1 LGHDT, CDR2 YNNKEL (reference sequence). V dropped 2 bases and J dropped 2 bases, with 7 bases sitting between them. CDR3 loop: CASSQLGTYEQYF. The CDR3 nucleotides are TGTGCCAGCAGCCAACTAGGAACCTACGAGCAGTACTTC.

The CDR3 nucleotides are TGCAGTGCTCCCGCCGGGGCGGAGCGCAATCAGCCCCAGCATTTT. Protein product: CSAPAGAERNQPQHF. V and J are TRBV20-1 and TRBJ1-5, with D possibly matching TRBD1 (5 bases). Trimming took off 5 bases at V and 2 bases at J, with 16 bases between the two ends. CDR3 size: 15 residues. The germline CDR1 and CDR2 sequences are DFQATT and SNEGSKA (reference sequence).

The DNA of the CDR3 is TGTGCCAGCAGCGTAGCCCCAAAGGGAAACACTGAAGCTTTCTTT. Translating gives CASSVAPKGNTEAFF. The V and J genes are TRBV9 and TRBJ1-1; D remains ambiguous. Trimming stripped 0 bases from V and 2 bases from J, with 11 bases between. Germline CDR1 reads SGDLS; CDR2 reads YYNGEE. This CDR3 has 15 residues.

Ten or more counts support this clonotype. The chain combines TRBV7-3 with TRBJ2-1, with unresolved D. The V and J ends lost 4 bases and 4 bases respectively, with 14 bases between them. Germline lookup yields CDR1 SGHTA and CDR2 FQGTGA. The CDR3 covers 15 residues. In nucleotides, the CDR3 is TGTGCCAGCAGCTCTGATCCGAGCGCGTACAATGAGCAGTTCTTC. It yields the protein CASSSDPSAYNEQFF. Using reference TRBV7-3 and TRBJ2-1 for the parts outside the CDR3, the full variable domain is GAGVSQTPSNKVTEKGKYVELRCDPISGHTALYWYRQSLGQGPEFLIYFQGTGAADDSGLPNDRFFAVRPEGSVSTLKIQRTERGDSAVYLCASSSDPSAYNEQFFGPGTRLTVL.

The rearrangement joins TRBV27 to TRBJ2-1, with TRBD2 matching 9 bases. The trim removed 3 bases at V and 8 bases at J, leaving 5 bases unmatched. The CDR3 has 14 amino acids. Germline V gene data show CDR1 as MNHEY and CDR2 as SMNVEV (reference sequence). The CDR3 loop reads CASSFRAGGDEQFF. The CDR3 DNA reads TGTGCCAGCAGTTTCCGAGCGGGAGGCGATGAGCAGTTCTTC.

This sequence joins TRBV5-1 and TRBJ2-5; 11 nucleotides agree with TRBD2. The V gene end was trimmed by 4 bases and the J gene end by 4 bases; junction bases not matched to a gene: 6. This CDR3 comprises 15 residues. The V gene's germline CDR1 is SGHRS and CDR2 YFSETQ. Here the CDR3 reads CASSVTLAGGETQYF. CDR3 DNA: TGCGCCAGCAGCGTCACTCTAGCGGGAGGAGAGACCCAGTACTTC.

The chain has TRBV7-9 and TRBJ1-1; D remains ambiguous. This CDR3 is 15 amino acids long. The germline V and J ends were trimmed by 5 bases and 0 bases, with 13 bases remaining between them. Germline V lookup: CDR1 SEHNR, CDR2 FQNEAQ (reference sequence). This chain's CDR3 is CASSAGSGLNTEAFF. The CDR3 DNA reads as TGTGCCAGCAGCGCGGGGTCGGGTTTGAACACTGAAGCTTTCTTT.

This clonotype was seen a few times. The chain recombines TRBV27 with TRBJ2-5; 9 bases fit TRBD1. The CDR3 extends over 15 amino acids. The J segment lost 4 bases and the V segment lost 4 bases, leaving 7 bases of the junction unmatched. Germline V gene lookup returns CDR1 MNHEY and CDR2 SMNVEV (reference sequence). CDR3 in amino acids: CASSYNRGRRETQYF. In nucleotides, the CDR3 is TGTGCCAGCAGTTACAACAGGGGGCGCAGAGAGACCCAGTACTTC.

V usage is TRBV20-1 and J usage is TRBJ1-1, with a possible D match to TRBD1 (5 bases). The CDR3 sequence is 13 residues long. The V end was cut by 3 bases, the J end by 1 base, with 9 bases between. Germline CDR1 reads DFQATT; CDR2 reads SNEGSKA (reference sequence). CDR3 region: CSARRDPNTEAFF. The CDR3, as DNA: TGCAGTGCTAGGCGGGACCCGAACACTGAAGCTTTCTTT.

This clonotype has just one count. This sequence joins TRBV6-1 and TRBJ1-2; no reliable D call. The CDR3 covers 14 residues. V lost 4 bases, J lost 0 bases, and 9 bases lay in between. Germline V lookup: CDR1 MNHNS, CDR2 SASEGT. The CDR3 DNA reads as TGTGCCAGCAGTGGACAATTCACTAACTATGGCTACACCTTC. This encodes CASSGQFTNYGYTF.

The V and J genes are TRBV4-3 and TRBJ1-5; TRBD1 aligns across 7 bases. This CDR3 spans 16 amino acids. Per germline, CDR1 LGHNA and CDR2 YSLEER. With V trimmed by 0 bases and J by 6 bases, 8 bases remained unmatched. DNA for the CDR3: TGCGCCAGCAGCCAAGATGACAGGGAATGGTCTCAGCCCCAGCATTTT. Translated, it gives CASSQDDREWSQPQHF.

The CDR3 here is CASSPQGVSYEQYF. Written as DNA, the CDR3 is TGTGCCAGCAGCCCACAGGGGGTCTCCTACGAGCAGTACTTC. The rearrangement uses TRBV28 and TRBJ2-7, with 8 nucleotides matching TRBD1. The CDR3 is 14 residues long. V trimming: 6 bases; J trimming: 0 bases; junction bases outside the gene matches: 4. Germline loops: CDR1 MDHEN, CDR2 SYDVKM.

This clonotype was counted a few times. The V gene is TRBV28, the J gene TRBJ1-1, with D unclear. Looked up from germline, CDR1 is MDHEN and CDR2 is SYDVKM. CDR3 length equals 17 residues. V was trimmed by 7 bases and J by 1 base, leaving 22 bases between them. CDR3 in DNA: TGTGCCAGCACCGAAGGGTCTCCCTCCTTGCCGAACACTGAAGCTTTCTTT. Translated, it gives CASTEGSPSLPNTEAFF. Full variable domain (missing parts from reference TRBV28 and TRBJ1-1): DVKVTQSSRYLVKRTGEKVFLECVQDMDHENMFWYRQDPGLGLRLIYFSYDVKMKEKGDIPEGYSVSREKKERFSLILESASTNQTSMYLCASTEGSPSLPNTEAFFGQGTRLTVV.

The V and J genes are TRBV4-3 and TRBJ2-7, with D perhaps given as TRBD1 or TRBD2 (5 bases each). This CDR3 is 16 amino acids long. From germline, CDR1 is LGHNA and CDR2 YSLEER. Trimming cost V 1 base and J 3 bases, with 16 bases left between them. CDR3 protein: CASSQVVGRANYEQYF. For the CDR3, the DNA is TGCGCCAGCAGCCAAGTCGTGGGACGGGCAAACTACGAGCAGTACTTC.

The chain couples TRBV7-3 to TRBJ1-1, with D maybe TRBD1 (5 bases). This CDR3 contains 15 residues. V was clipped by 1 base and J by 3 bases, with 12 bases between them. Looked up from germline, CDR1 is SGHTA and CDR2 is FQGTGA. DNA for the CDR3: TGTGCCAGCAGCTTAAACGGTCTGGGGGACACTGAAGCTTTCTTT. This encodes CASSLNGLGDTEAFF.

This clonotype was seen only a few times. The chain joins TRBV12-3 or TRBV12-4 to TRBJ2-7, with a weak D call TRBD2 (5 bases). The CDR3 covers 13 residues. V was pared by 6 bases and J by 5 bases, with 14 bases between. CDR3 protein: CASRPGRKNEQYF. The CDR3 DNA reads TGTGCCAGCAGACCGGGAAGGAAAAACGAGCAGTACTTC.

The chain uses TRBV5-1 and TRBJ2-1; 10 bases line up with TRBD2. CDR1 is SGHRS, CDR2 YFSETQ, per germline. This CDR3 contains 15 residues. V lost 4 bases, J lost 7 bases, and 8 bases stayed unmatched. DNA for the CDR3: TGCGCCAGCAGCCACGCCAGCGGGAGGGGGAATGAGCAGTTCTTC. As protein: CASSHASGRGNEQFF.

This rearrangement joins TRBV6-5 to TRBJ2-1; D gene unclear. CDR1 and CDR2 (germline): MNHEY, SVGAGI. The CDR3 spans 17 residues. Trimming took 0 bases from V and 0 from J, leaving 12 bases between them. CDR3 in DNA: TGTGCCAGCAGTTACTCAGGAGCCGCTAGCTCCTACAATGAGCAGTTCTTC. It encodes CASSYSGAASSYNEQFF.

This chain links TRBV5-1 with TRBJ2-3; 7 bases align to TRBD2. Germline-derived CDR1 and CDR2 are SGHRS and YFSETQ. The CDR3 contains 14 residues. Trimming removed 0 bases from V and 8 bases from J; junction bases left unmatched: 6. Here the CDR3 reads CASSLERGVATQYF. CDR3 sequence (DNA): TGCGCCAGCAGCTTGGAGCGGGGTGTGGCTACGCAGTATTTT. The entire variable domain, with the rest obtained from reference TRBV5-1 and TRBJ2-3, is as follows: KAGVTQTPRYLIKTRGQQVTLSCSPISGHRSVSWYQQTPGQGLQFLFEYFSETQRNKGNFPGRFSGRQFSNSRSEMNVSTLELGDSALYLCASSLERGVATQYFGPGTRLTVL.

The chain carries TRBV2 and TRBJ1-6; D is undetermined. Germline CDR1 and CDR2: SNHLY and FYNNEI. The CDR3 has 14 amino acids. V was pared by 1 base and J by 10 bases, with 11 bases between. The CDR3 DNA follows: TGTGCCAGCAGTGAAGGGCGGAGGATCTCACCCCTCCACTTT. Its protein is CASSEGRRISPLHF.

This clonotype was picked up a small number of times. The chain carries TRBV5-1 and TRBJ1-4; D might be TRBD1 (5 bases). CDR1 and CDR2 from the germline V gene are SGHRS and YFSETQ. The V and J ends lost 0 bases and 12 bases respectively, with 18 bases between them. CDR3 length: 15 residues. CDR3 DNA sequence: TGCGCCAGCAGCTTGGAGCCAGGGCCGACCGAGGAACTGTTTTTT. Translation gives CASSLEPGPTEELFF.